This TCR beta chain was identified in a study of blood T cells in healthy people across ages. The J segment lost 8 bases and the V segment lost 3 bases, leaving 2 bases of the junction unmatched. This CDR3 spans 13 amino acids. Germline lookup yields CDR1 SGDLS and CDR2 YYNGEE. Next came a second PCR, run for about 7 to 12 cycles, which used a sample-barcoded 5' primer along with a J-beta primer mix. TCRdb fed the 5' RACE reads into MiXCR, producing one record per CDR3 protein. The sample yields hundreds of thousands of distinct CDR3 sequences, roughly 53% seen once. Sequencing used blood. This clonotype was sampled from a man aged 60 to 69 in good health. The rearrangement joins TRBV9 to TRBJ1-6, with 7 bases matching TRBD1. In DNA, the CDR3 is TGTGCCAGCAGCGCTGACAGGGATTCACCCCTCCACTTT. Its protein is CASSADRDSPLHF.